The clone carrying this TCR beta chain has a handful of counts. Its antigen is as yet unknown. This specimen belongs to a study of CD8+ T cells in alopecia areata. Treatment specified: oral pan-JAK inhibitor, 5-10 mg twice daily. PBMCs provided sorted CD4+ and CD8+ T cells. The germline V and J ends were trimmed by 1 base and 7 bases, with 11 bases remaining between them. The CDR3 totals 14 residues. CDR1 and CDR2 (germline): SGHNT, YENEEA. Extraction of RNA preceded its reverse transcription into cDNA, which served as the sequencing template. Generated by immunoSEQ multiplex PCR, the TCRdb table keeps only in-frame clones and is missing some. The table has 60,000 to 85,000 clones, 29% seen once. Notes on the study in general: Under tofacitinib, fewer expanded CD8+ clones appeared among the top 100 scalp clones. A great number of expanded lesional clones endured in scalp and blood during tofacitinib.

Here the sequenced sample was CD8+ T cells sorted from blood, taken at week 4, from a patient treated with tofacitinib. The receptor's source is a human donor with alopecia areata. The chain recombines TRBV11-3 with TRBJ2-1; a weak D match, TRBD2 (6 bases). In nucleotides, the CDR3 is TGTGCCAGCAGCTTAGTGGCAGGGAGGAATGAGCAGTTCTTC. Translated: CASSLVAGRNEQFF.